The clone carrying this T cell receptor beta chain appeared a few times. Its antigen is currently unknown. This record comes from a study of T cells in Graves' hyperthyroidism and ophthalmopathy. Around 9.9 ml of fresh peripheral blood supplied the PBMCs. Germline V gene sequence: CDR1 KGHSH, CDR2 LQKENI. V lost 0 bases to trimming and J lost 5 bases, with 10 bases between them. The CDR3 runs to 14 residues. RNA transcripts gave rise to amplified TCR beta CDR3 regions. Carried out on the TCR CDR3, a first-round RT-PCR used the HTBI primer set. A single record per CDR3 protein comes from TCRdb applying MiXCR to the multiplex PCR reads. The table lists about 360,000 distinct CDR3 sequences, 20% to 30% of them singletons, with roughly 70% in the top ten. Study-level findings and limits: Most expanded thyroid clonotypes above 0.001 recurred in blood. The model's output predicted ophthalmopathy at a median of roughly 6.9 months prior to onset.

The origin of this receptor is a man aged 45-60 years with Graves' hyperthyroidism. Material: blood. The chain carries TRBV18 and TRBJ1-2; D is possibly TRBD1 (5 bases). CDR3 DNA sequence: TGTGCCAGCTCACCACCGGTCCGGGGGTATGGCTACACCTTC. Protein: CASSPPVRGYGYTF.